This passage covers 22 T cell receptor beta chains from one sample sequenced in a study of memory CD4+ T cells and cytomegalovirus serostatus. Single viable CD3+CD4+CD8-CD45RO+ cells were sorted as the memory CD4+ T cells. Assay: immunoSEQ multiplex PCR; the TCRdb copy retains only in-frame clones and omits some. The sample has around 61,000 clones, 82% seen once. Sequences were obtained from memory CD4+ T cells from blood. All receptors derive from an adult in good health and CMV-seronegative.

The chain employs TRBV30 and TRBJ2-5; D possibly uses TRBD1 or TRBD2 (7 bases each). The CDR3 has 16 amino acids. Germline CDR1 is GTSNPN and CDR2 is SVGIG (reference sequence). Trimming removed 0 bases at V and 5 bases at J, with 19 bases between. The chain's CDR3 is CAWSVGRGPSTETQYF. The CDR3 region has the DNA TGTGCCTGGAGTGTAGGGAGGGGGCCCTCCACTGAGACCCAGTACTTC.

The rearrangement links TRBV30 to TRBJ2-6, with 11 bases that match TRBD1. Germline CDR1 is GTSNPN and CDR2 is SVGIG (reference sequence). Unmatched junction bases numbered 3, after V lost 1 base and J lost 4 bases. The CDR3 runs to 16 residues. For the CDR3, the DNA is TGTGCCTGGAGTGGGGACAGGGGGGCAGGGGCCAACGTCCTGACTTTC. This encodes CAWSGDRGAGANVLTF.

The rearrangement links TRBV2 to TRBJ2-7; D not certain. Trimming pared 2 bases from V and 4 bases from J, leaving 6 bases between. Germline V CDR1 and CDR2: SNHLY, FYNNEI. This CDR3 spans 12 amino acids. CDR3 nucleotide sequence: TGTGCCAGCAGTGAATCACGGTACGAGCAGTACTTC. Translation: CASSESRYEQYF.

The chain recombines TRBV5-1 with TRBJ1-2; 10 nucleotides match TRBD1. The V gene end was trimmed by 2 bases and the J gene end by 4 bases; junction bases not matched to a gene: 8. The CDR3 has 16 residues. Germline loops: CDR1 SGHRS, CDR2 YFSETQ. CDR3 nucleotides: TGCGCCAGCAGCTTATCGACAGGGGGCTTGGGCTATGGCTACACCTTC. This encodes CASSLSTGGLGYGYTF.

The chain uses TRBV7-9 and TRBJ1-1; D uncertain. The CDR3 sequence is 14 residues long. Trimming took off 1 base at V and 3 bases at J, with 9 bases between the two ends. The germline V gene encodes CDR1 SEHNR and CDR2 FQNEAQ (reference sequence). The CDR3 region has the DNA TGTGCCAGCAGCTTAGAATATGAGGACACTGAAGCTTTCTTT. It encodes CASSLEYEDTEAFF.

This chain uses TRBV29-1 with TRBJ1-3; a possible D gene is TRBD1 (5 bases). Trimming shortened V by 4 bases and J by 3 bases, and 7 bases separated the two germline ends. Per germline, CDR1 SQVTM and CDR2 ANQGSEA. This CDR3 has 12 amino acids. In DNA form, the CDR3 reads TGCAGCGTTGTTGACAGTGGAAACACCATATATTTT. Its protein product is CSVVDSGNTIYF.

V and J are TRBV18 and TRBJ2-3; D ambiguous. The CDR3 covers 12 residues. Per germline, CDR1 KGHSH and CDR2 LQKENI. Trimming removed 5 bases at V and 0 bases at J, with 3 bases between. The CDR3 here is CASSTSTDTQYF. The CDR3 nucleotides are TGTGCCAGCTCAACTAGCACAGATACGCAGTATTTT.

This clone was seen a few times. One end of the junction is discordant with germline, which a read error may explain. The chain recombines TRBV7-7 with TRBJ2-1; 8 bases map to TRBD2. In germline, CDR1 is SSHAT, CDR2 FNYEAQ (reference sequence). CDR3 size: 14 residues. The CDR3: CASSLGRGALEQFF. The CDR3 nucleotides read TGTGCTAGCAGCTTAGGGCGGGGGGCCCTTGAGCAGTTCTTC.

The gene calls are TRBV4-2 and TRBJ1-2, with TRBD1 matching 8 bases. This CDR3 has 15 residues. The V gene end was trimmed by 4 bases and the J gene end by 6 bases; junction bases not matched to a gene: 10. In germline, CDR1 is LGHNA, CDR2 YNFKEQ. The CDR3 region is CASSPGQGVLNGYTF. As DNA, the CDR3 is TGTGCCAGCAGCCCCGGACAGGGTGTCTTAAATGGCTACACCTTC.

This chain connects TRBV19 to TRBJ2-3; D remains ambiguous. Trimming took off 5 bases at V and 4 bases at J, with 10 bases between the two ends. The CDR3 is 13 residues long. In germline, CDR1 is LNHDA, CDR2 SQIVND (reference sequence). The CDR3 is CASSSGQADTQYF. CDR3 sequence (DNA): TGTGCCAGTAGTTCCGGTCAAGCAGATACGCAGTATTTT. Drawing the rest from reference TRBV19 and TRBJ2-3, the complete variable domain is DGGITQSPKYLFRKEGQNVTLSCEQNLNHDAMYWYRQDPGQGLRLIYYSQIVNDFQKGDIAEGYSVSREKKESFPLTVTSAQKNPTAFYLCASSSGQADTQYFGPGTRLTVL.

The V and J genes are TRBV11-2 and TRBJ2-7; 9 nucleotides align to TRBD1. The CDR3 is made up of 14 amino acids. Trimming cost V 3 bases and J 6 bases; bases outside gene matches: 6. In germline, CDR1 is SGHAT, CDR2 FQNNGV. CDR3 loop: CASSFAGTGSEQYF. The CDR3 DNA reads TGTGCCAGCAGCTTCGCCGGGACAGGGAGCGAGCAGTACTTC.

The chain carries TRBV2 and TRBJ1-1; D not certain. Germline assignment: CDR1 SNHLY and CDR2 FYNNEI. The germline V and J ends were trimmed by 4 bases and 4 bases, with 13 bases remaining between them. This CDR3 contains 14 residues. The CDR3 nucleotides read TGTGCCAGCAGTGGAGCGGCCCCGGGCACTGAAGCTTTCTTT. Amino acid sequence: CASSGAAPGTEAFF.

The chain carries TRBV21-1 and TRBJ2-7; TRBD1, the table's D call, was not compared with the DNA. TRBV21-1 is shown as a pseudogene. The CDR3 length is 16 residues. CDR3 in DNA: TGTGCCAGCAGCAACGGACAGGGGGCAGTAGGATACGAGCAGTACTTC. Residues: CASSNGQGAVGYEQYF.

The chain is built from TRBV2 and TRBJ1-5, with TRBD1 as a possible D gene (5 bases). Trimming pared 6 bases from V and 7 bases from J, leaving 16 bases between. Per germline, CDR1 SNHLY and CDR2 FYNNEI. This CDR3 is built from 14 residues. The CDR3 sequence: CASRGGGVGQPQHF. For the CDR3, the DNA is TGTGCCAGCAGGGGGGGAGGGGTAGGGCAGCCCCAGCATTTT.

The chain uses TRBV29-1 and TRBJ2-3, with D possibly being TRBD1 (6 bases). Trimming took off 3 bases at V and 0 bases at J, with 10 bases between the two ends. The CDR3 totals 14 residues. Germline V gives CDR1 SQVTM, CDR2 ANQGSEA. CDR3 coding DNA: TGCAGCGTTGACGGGACAAGTAGCACAGATACGCAGTATTTT. Translating gives CSVDGTSSTDTQYF.

This chain connects TRBV5-6 to TRBJ2-1; possibly TRBD1 for D (5 bases). This CDR3 region has 13 residues. V shed 2 bases and J shed 6 bases, with 9 bases lying between them. CDR1 is SGHDT, CDR2 YYEEEE, per germline. For the CDR3, the DNA is TGTGCCAGCAGCTTACCTAGGGGCAATGAGCAGTTCTTC. Protein sequence: CASSLPRGNEQFF.

V usage is TRBV6-7 and J usage is TRBJ1-4; no clear D. TRBV6-7 is reported as an ORF; its role is uncertain. Trimming took 6 bases from V and 10 from J, leaving 18 bases between them. The CDR3 totals 14 residues. CDR3 protein: CASRPGQRKGKLFF. Here the CDR3 DNA reads TGTGCCAGCAGGCCGGGCCAGAGAAAAGGAAAACTGTTTTTT.

The chain uses TRBV7-9 and TRBJ1-5; D gene uncertain. V was pared by 5 bases and J by 3 bases, with 11 bases between. CDR3 length: 14 amino acids. Germline values: CDR1 SEHNR, CDR2 FQNEAQ (reference sequence). CDR3 protein: CASSPSGSNQPQHF. DNA for the CDR3: TGTGCCAGCAGCCCCTCAGGTTCCAATCAGCCCCAGCATTTT.

This clone was seen just once. The V call is TRBV7-9, the J call TRBJ2-1; D is possibly TRBD1 or TRBD2 (5 bases each). V was clipped by 0 bases and J by 7 bases, with 10 bases between them. CDR1 is SEHNR, CDR2 FQNEAQ, per germline (reference sequence). The CDR3 is 14 residues long. CDR3 sequence (DNA): TGTGCCAGCAGCTTAGCCGGGACGCCTAATGAGCAGTTCTTC. It translates to CASSLAGTPNEQFF.

The table lists this clone with a count of one. The V call is TRBV7-2, the J call TRBJ2-3; a possible D gene is TRBD2 (6 bases). CDR1 and CDR2 (germline): SGHTA, FQGNSA. The CDR3 is 16 residues long. Trimming cost V 0 bases and J 1 base, with 11 bases left between them. CDR3: CASSLAGTSGTDTQYF. The CDR3 coding sequence is TGTGCCAGCAGCTTAGCCGGGACTTCCGGCACAGATACGCAGTATTTT. Full variable domain (rest looked up from reference TRBV7-2 and TRBJ2-3): GAGVSQSPSNKVTEKGKDVELRCDPISGHTALYWYRQSLGQGLEFLIYFQGNSAPDKSGLPSDRFSAERTGGSVSTLTIQRTQQEDSAVYLCASSLAGTSGTDTQYFGPGTRLTVL.

This clone has just one count. The gene calls are TRBV6-5 and TRBJ2-3, with D perhaps given as TRBD1 or TRBD2 (5 bases each). This CDR3 comprises 15 residues. V gave up 2 bases and J gave up 2 bases, with 11 bases separating them. The germline CDR1 and CDR2 sequences are MNHEY and SVGAGI. The DNA for the CDR3 is TGTGCCAGCAGTTACCGTAGGGGAGCCACAGATACGCAGTATTTT. It specifies CASSYRRGATDTQYF.

J is TRBJ1-1 and V is TRBV27; 9 bases align to TRBD1. V dropped 8 bases and J dropped 1; count of bases not matched to a gene: 17. CDR3 length: 18 residues. The germline CDR1 and CDR2 sequences are MNHEY and SMNVEV (reference sequence). The CDR3 sequence is CASSSGTGIGYKNTEAFF. For the CDR3, the DNA is TGTGCCAGCTCGAGTGGGACAGGGATCGGATACAAGAACACTGAAGCTTTCTTT.